This record covers a single T cell receptor beta chain. The antigen is unknown. The V gene's germline CDR1 is SGDLS and CDR2 YYNGEE. The CDR3 contains 13 residues. With 0 bases removed from V and 6 bases from J, the gap between germline ends came to 7 bases. The entry originates in a study of OX40 agonist ivuxolimab in advanced cancers. Study results and limitations: Nonresponders included some who also had low normalized T-cell clonal expansion. The study found that CD8+ T cells averaged more expanded clones than CD4+.

Clones were read by immunoSEQ multiplex PCR, and TCRdb kept only the in-frame ones, dropping some. The data hold roughly 75,000 clones, with 90% observed a single time. This chain connects TRBV9 to TRBJ2-1; D is uncertain. The source was CD4+ or CD8+ T cells sorted from blood, collected in a trial of the OX40 agonist ivuxolimab. The clonotype originates from an adult with an advanced solid tumor such as melanoma, head and neck, liver or kidney cancer. CDR3 region: CASSVEDVNEQFF. In nucleotides, the CDR3 is TGTGCCAGCAGCGTAGAAGACGTCAATGAGCAGTTCTTC.